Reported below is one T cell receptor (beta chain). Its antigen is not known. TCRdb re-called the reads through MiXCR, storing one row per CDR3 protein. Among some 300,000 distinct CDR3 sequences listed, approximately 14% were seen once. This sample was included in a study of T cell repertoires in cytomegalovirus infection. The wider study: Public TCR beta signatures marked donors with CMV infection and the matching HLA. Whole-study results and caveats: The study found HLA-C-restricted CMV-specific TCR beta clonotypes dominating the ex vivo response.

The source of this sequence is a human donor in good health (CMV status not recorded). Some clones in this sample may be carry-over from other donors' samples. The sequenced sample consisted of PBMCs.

The CDR3 spells CATSDVGLAEQETQYF. The CDR3 coding sequence is TGTGCCACCAGTGATGTAGGACTAGCGGAGCAAGAGACCCAGTACTTC. The genes are TRBV24-1 and TRBJ2-5; 10 bases agree with TRBD2. The CDR3 length is 16 residues. The V gene's germline CDR1 is KGHDR and CDR2 SFDVKD. With 3 bases clipped from V and 2 bases from J, the junction kept 5 bases outside the gene matches.